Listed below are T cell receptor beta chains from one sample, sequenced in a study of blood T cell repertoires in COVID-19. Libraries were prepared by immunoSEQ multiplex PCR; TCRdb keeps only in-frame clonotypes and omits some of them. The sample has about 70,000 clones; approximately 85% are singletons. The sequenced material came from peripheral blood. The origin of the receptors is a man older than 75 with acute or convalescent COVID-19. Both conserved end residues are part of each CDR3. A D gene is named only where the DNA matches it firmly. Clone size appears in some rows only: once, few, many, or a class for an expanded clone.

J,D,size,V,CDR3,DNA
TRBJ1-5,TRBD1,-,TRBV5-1,CASSWGTGDAQPQHF,TGCGCCAGCAGCTGGGGGACAGGGGATGCTCAGCCCCAGCATTTT
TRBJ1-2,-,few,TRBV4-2,CASSLWSDGYTF,TGTGCCAGCAGCCTGTGGAGTGATGGCTACACCTTC
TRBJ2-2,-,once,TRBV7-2,CASSFTGTLNTGELFF,TGTGCCAGCAGCTTTACCGGGACACTGAACACCGGGGAGCTGTTTTTT
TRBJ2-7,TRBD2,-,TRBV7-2,CASSRGLAGDSYEQYF,TGTGCCAGCAGCCGGGGACTAGCGGGAGACTCCTACGAGCAGTACTTC
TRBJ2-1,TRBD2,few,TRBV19,CATGETSANNEQFF,TGTGCCACCGGCGAGACTAGCGCCAACAATGAGCAGTTCTTC
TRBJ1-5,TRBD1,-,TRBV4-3,CASSQGTGGSNQPQHF,TGCGCCAGCAGCCAGGGGACAGGGGGCAGCAATCAGCCCCAGCATTTT
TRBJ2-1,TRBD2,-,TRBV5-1,CASRRGLAEYNEQFF,TGCGCCAGCAGACGGGGACTAGCGGAGTACAATGAGCAGTTCTTC
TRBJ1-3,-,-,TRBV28,CASSLSGSVNSGNTIYF,TGTGCCAGCAGTTTATCCGGCAGCGTCAACTCTGGAAACACCATATATTTT
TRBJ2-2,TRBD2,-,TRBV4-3,CASSQDWIAGAGELFF,TGCGCCAGCAGCCAAGATTGGATAGCGGGGGCGGGGGAGCTGTTTTTT
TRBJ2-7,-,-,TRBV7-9,CASSLAQVTVLEQYF,TGTGCCAGCAGCTTAGCGCAAGTGACAGTCCTCGAGCAGTACTTC
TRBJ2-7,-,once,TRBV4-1,CASSQDGLGTLRSSYEQYF,TGCGCCAGCAGCCAAGACGGCTTAGGGACACTGAGGAGCTCCTACGAGCAGTACTTC
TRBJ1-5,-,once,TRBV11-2,CASSLSGGDQPQHF,TGTGCCAGCAGCTTAAGTGGGGGGGATCAGCCCCAGCATTTT
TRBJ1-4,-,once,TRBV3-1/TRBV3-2,CASSLGRGTTNEKLFF,TGTGCCAGCAGCCTCGGCCGCGGCACGACTAATGAAAAACTGTTTTTT
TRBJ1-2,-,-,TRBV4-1,CASSEAPTQGYGYTF,TGCGCCAGCAGCGAGGCCCCCACGCAGGGGTATGGCTACACCTTC
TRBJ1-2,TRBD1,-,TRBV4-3,CASSQAGTGLRRDYGYTF,TGCGCCAGCAGCCAAGCAGGGACAGGGCTGCGTCGTGACTATGGCTACACCTTC
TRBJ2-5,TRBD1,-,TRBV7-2,CASSLVRDRGETQYF,TGTGCCAGCAGCTTAGTCCGGGACAGGGGGGAGACCCAGTACTTC
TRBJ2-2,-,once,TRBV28,CASSLPERHSGELFF,TGTGCCAGCAGTCTCCCAGAGAGGCATTCCGGGGAGCTGTTTTTT
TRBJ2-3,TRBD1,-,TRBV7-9,CASTRGQGGDTDTQYF,TGTGCCAGCACCCGCGGACAGGGTGGGGATACAGATACGCAGTATTTT
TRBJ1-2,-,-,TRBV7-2,CASSPGGTANYGYTF,TGTGCCAGCAGCCCCGGGGGGACGGCCAACTATGGCTACACCTTC
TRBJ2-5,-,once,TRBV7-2,CASSPEPLAMATQYF,TGTGCCAGCAGCCCGGAACCCCTAGCGATGGCGACCCAGTACTTC
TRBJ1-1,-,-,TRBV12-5,CASGPLSGATTEAFF,TGTGCTAGTGGACCCCTTTCAGGGGCGACCACTGAAGCTTTCTTT
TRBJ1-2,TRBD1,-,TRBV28,CASRVSGQGENGYTF,TGTGCCAGCAGAGTGTCGGGACAGGGGGAGAATGGCTACACCTTC
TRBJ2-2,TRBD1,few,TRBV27,CASSRPGQGASGELFF,TGTGCCAGCAGTAGGCCGGGACAGGGGGCATCTGGGGAGCTGTTTTTT
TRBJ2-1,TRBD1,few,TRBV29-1,CSVDRGQGAGGEQFF,TGCAGCGTTGATCGGGGACAGGGGGCTGGGGGTGAGCAGTTCTTC
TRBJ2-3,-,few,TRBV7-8,CASSREFGLGNTQYF,TGTGCCAGCAGCCGAGAGTTCGGACTGGGGAATACGCAGTATTTT
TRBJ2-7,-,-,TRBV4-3,CASSQDPTSSYEQYF,TGCGCCAGCAGCCAAGACCCCACCAGCTCCTACGAGCAGTACTTC
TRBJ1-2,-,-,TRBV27,CARTPGGPNYGYTF,TGTGCCAGAACCCCGGGGGGGCCAAACTATGGCTACACCTTC
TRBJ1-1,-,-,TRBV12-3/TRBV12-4,CASSLFGTEAFF,TGTGCCAGCAGTTTGTTCGGGACTGAAGCTTTCTTT
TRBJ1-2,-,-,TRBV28,CASNSGADYGYTF,TGTGCCAGCAATTCAGGGGCGGACTATGGCTACACCTTC
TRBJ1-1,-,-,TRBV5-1,CASSSGAGMNTEAFF,TGCGCCAGCAGCTCTGGCGCGGGGATGAACACTGAAGCTTTCTTT
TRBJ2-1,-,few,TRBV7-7,CASSPSVSANEQFF,TGTGCCAGCAGCCCGTCGGTGAGCGCCAATGAGCAGTTCTTC
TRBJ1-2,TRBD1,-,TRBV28,CASSLSRGRGGYTF,TGTGCCAGCAGTTTATCCAGGGGGCGTGGGGGCTACACCTTC
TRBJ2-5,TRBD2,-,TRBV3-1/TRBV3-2,CASSLTTSGLFYARETQYF,TGTGCCAGCAGCCTAACGACTAGCGGGCTTTTCTATGCTAGGGAGACCCAGTACTTC
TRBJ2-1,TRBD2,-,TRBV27,CASSTPLAGGYYNEQFF,TGTGCCAGCAGTACCCCACTAGCGGGAGGTTACTACAATGAGCAGTTCTTC
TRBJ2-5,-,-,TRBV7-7,CASSAFRDQETQYF,TGTGCCAGCAGCGCTTTCCGGGACCAAGAGACCCAGTACTTC
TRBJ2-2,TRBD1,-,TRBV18,CASSPTQGATATGELFF,TGTGCCAGCTCTCCTACTCAGGGGGCGACGGCCACCGGGGAGCTGTTTTTT
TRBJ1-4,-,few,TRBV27,CASSFRQDVEKLFF,TGTGCCAGCAGTTTTAGACAGGACGTTGAAAAACTGTTTTTT
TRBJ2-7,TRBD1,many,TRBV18,CASSTGQGYEQYF,TGTGCCAGCTCAACGGGACAGGGGTACGAGCAGTACTTC
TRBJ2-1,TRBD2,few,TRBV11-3,CASSSGIAYNEQFF,TGTGCCAGCAGCAGCGGGATAGCCTACAATGAGCAGTTCTTC